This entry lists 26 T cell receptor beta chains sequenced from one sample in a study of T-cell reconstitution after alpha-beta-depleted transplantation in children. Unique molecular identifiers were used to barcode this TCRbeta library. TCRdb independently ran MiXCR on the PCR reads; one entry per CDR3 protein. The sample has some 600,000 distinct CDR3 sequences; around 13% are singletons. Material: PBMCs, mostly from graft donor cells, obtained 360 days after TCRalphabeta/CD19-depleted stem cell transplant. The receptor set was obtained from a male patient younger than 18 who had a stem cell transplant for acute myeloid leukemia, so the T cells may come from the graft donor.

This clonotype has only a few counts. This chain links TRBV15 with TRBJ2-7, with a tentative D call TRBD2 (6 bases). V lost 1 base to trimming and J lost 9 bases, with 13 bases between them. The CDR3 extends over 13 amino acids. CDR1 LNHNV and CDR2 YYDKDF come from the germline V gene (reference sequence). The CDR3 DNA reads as TGTGCCACCAGCAGAGGAGAACTGGGAGGGCAGTACTTC. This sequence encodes CATSRGELGGQYF.

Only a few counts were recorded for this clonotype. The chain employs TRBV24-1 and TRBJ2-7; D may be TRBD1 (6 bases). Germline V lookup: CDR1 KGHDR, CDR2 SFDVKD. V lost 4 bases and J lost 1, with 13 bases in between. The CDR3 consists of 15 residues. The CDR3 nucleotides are TGTGCCACCAGTGACCTACTAGACAGGTCCTACGAGCAGTACTTC. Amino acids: CATSDLLDRSYEQYF.

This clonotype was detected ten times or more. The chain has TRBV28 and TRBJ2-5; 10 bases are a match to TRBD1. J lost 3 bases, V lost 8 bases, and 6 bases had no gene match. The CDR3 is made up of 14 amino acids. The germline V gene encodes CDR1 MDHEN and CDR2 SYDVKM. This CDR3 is CASGRQGAKETQYF. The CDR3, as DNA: TGTGCCAGCGGGCGACAGGGGGCGAAAGAGACCCAGTACTTC. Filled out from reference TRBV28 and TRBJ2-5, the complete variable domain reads DVKVTQSSRYLVKRTGEKVFLECVQDMDHENMFWYRQDPGLGLRLIYFSYDVKMKEKGDIPEGYSVSREKKERFSLILESASTNQTSMYLCASGRQGAKETQYFGPGTRLLVL.

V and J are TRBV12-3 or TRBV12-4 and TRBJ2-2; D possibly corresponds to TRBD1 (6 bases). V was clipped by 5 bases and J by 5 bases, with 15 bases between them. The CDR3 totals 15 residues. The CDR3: CASSPRTATTGELFF. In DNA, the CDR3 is TGTGCCAGCAGTCCCAGGACAGCTACAACCGGGGAGCTGTTTTTT.

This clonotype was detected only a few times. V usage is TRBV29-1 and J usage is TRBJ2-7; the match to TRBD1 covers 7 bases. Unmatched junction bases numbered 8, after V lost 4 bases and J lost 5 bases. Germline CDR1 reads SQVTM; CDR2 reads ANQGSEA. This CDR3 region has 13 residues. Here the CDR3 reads CSVAPGQKNEQYF. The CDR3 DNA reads TGCAGCGTTGCCCCGGGACAGAAAAACGAGCAGTACTTC.

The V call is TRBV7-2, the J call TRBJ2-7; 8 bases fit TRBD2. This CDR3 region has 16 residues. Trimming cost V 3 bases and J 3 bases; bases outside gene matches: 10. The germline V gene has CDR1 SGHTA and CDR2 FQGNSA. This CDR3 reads CASSLESGSGLYEQYF. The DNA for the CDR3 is TGTGCCAGCAGCTTGGAGAGCGGGAGTGGGCTCTACGAGCAGTACTTC.

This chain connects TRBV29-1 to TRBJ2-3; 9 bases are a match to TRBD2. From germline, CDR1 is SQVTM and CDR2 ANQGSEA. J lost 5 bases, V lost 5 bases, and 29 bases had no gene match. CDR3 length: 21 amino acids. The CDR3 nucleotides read TGCAGCGTTCGTGTGGTCGTTTCCGCCCGCCGCGGGAGGGCCGGGGAAGATACGCAGTATTTT. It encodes CSVRVVVSARRGRAGEDTQYF.

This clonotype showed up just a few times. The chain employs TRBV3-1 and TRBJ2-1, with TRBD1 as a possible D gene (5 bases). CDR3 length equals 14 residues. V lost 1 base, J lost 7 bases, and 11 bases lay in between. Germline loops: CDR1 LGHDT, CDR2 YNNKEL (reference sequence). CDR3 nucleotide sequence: TGTGCCAGCAGCCAAGTGGGGCTACCTAATGAGCAGTTCTTC. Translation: CASSQVGLPNEQFF.

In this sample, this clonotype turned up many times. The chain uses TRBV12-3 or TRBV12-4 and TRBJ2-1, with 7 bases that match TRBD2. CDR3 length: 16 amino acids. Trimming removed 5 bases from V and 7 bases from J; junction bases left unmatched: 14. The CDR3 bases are TGTGCCAGCAGTCTACCTAGCGGACCCTCTCGGAATGAGCAGTTCTTC. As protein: CASSLPSGPSRNEQFF.

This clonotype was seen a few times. The CDR3 protein is CASSFRTGGFYGYTF. The DNA for the CDR3 is TGTGCCAGCAGCTTCCGGACAGGGGGCTTTTATGGCTACACCTTC. The gene calls are TRBV7-9 and TRBJ1-2, with 11 nucleotides matching TRBD1. The germline V gene encodes CDR1 SEHNR and CDR2 FQNEAQ (reference sequence). J lost 5 bases, V lost 3 bases, and 5 bases had no gene match. The CDR3 has 15 residues.

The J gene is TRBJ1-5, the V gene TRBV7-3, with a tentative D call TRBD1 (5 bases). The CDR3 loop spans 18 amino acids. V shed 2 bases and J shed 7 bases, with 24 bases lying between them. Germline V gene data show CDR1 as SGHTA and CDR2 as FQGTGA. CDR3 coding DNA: TGTGCCAGCAGCTTATCGCGGGGTGGGGCCGTCCCCCAGCAGCCCCAGCATTTT. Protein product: CASSLSRGGAVPQQPQHF.

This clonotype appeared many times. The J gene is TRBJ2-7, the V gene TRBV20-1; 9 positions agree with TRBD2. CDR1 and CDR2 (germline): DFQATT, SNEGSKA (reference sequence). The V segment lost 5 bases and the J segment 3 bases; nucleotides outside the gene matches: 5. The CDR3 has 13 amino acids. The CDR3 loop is CSAWTSVYYEQYF. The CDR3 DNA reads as TGCAGTGCTTGGACTAGCGTGTACTACGAGCAGTACTTC.

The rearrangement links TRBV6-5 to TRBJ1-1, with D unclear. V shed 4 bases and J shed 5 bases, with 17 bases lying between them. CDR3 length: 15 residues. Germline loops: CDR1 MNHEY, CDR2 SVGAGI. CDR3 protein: CASSSPVVSRTEAFF. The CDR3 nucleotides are TGTGCCAGCAGTTCCCCCGTTGTCAGTCGGACTGAAGCTTTCTTT.

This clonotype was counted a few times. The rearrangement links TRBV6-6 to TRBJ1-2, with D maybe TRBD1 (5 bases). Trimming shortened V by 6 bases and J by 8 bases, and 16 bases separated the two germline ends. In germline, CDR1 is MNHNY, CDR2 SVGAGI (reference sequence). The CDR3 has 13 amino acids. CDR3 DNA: TGTGCCAGCAGCTGGGGCCCTATAGAGGGCTACACCTTC. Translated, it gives CASSWGPIEGYTF.

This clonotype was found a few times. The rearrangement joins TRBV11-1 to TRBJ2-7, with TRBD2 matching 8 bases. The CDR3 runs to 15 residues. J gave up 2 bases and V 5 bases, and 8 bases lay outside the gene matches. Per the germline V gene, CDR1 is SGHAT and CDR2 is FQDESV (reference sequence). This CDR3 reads CASSQWTSRTYEQYF. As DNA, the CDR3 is TGTGCCAGCAGCCAGTGGACTAGCCGAACCTACGAGCAGTACTTC.

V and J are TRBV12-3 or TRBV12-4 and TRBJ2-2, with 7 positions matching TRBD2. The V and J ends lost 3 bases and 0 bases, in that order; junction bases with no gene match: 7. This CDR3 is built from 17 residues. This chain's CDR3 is CASSFLAGGANTGELFF. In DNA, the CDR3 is TGTGCCAGCAGTTTTTTAGCGGGTGGCGCGAACACCGGGGAGCTGTTTTTT.

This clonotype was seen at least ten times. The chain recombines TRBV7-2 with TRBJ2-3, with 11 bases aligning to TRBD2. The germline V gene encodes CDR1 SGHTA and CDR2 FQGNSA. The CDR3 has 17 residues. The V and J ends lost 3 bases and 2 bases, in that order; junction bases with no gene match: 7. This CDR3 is CASSLGTSGYFTDTQYF. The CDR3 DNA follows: TGTGCCAGCAGCTTGGGGACTAGCGGCTATTTCACAGATACGCAGTATTTT.

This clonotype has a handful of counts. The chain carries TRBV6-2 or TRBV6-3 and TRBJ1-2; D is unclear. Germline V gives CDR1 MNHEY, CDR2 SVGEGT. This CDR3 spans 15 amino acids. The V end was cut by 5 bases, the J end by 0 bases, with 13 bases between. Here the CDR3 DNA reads TGTGCCAGCAGTGGGGTCCAGGCGACTAACTATGGCTACACCTTC. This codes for CASSGVQATNYGYTF.

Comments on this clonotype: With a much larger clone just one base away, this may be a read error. The CDR3 region has the DNA TGCTGTGCTAGCCTCCTGGGCGGGAGGACAGATACGCAGTATTTT. Amino acid sequence: CCASLLGGRTDTQYF. V gene TRBV20-1 combines with J gene TRBJ2-3; 8 bases map to TRBD2. The CDR3 totals 15 residues. CDR1 and CDR2 (germline): DFQATT, SNEGSKA (reference sequence).

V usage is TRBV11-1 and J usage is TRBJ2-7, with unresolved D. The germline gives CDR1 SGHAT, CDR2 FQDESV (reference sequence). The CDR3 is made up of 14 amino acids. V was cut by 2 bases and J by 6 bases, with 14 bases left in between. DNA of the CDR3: TGTGCCAGCAGCTTATTACACGGTGCTGTCGAGCAGTACTTC. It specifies CASSLLHGAVEQYF.

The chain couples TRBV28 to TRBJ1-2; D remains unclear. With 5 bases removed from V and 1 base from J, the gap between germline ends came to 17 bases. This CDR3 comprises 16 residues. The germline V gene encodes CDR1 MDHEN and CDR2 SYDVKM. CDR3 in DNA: TGTGCCAGCAGTCCCACGGTCCGGCTACTTAACTATGGCTACACCTTC. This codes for CASSPTVRLLNYGYTF.

CDR3: CATSRVGLEYNEQFF. CDR3 DNA sequence: TGTGCCACCAGCAGAGTAGGACTAGAATACAATGAGCAGTTCTTC. This chain uses TRBV15 with TRBJ2-1, with 7 positions matching TRBD2. The V gene end was trimmed by 1 base and the J gene end by 4 bases; junction bases not matched to a gene: 4. The CDR3 is made up of 15 amino acids. Per the germline V gene, CDR1 is LNHNV and CDR2 is YYDKDF (reference sequence).

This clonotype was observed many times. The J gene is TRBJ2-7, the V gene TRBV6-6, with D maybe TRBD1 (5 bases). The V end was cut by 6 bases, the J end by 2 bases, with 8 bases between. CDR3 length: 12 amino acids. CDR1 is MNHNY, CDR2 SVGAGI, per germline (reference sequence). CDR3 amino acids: CASSRQTYEQYF. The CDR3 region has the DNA TGTGCCAGCAGCAGACAGACCTACGAGCAGTACTTC.

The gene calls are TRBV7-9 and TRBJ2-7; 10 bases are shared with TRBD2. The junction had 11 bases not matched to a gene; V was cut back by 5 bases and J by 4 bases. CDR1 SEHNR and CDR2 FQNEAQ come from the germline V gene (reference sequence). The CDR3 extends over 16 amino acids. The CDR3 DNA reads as TGTGCCAGCAGCCCCTTCTTTAGCGGGAGGCCTTACGAGCAGTACTTC. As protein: CASSPFFSGRPYEQYF.

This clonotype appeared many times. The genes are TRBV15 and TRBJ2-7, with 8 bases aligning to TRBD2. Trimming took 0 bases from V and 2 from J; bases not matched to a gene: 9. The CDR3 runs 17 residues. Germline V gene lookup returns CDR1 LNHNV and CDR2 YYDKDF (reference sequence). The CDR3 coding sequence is TGTGCCACCAGCAGAGATTGGGGAGCGGGAGTCACCTACGAGCAGTACTTC. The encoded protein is CATSRDWGAGVTYEQYF.

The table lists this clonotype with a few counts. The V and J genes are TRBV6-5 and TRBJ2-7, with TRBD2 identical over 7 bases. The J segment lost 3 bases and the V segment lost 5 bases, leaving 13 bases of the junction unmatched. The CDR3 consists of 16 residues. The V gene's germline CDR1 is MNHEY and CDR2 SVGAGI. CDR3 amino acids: CASSPPRLAPNYEQYF. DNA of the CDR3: TGTGCCAGCAGTCCTCCCCGACTAGCTCCCAACTACGAGCAGTACTTC.